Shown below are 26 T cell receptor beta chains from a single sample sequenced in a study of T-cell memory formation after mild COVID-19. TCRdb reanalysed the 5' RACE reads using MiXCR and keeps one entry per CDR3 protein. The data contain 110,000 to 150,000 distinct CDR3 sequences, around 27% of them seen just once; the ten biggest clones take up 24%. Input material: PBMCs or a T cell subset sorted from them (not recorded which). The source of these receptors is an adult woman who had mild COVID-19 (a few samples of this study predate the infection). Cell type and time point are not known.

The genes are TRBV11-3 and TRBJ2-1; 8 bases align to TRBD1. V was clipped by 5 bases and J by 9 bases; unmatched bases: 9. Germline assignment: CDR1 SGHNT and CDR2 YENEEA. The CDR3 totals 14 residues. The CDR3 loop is CASSERTGSGEQFF. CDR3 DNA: TGTGCCAGCAGCGAAAGGACAGGGTCTGGTGAGCAGTTCTTC.

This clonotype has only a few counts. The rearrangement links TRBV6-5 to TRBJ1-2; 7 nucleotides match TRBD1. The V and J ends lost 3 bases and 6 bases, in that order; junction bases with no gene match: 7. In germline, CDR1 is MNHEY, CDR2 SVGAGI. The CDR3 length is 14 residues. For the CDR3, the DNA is TGTGCCAGCAGTTATGCGACAGGGTACGATGGCTACACCTTC. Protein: CASSYATGYDGYTF.

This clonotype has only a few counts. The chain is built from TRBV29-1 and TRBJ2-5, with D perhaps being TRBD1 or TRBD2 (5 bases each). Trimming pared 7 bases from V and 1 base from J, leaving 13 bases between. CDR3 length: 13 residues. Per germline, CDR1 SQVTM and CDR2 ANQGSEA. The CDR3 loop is CSEGSGPQETQYF. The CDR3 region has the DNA TGCAGCGAGGGGTCGGGACCCCAAGAGACCCAGTACTTC.

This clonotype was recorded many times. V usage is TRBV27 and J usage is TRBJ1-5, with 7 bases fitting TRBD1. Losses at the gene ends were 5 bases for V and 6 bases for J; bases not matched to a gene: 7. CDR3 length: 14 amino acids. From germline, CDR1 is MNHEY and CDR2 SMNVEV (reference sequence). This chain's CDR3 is CASSPTGSGQPQHF. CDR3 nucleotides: TGTGCCAGCAGTCCGACAGGGTCGGGTCAGCCCCAGCATTTT.

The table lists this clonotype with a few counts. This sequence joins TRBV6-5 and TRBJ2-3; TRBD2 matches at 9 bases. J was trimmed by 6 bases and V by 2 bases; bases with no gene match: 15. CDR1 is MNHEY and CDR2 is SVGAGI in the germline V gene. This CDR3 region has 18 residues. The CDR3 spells CASSYELAGPGVLDTQYF. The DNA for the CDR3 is TGTGCCAGCAGTTACGAGCTAGCGGGACCGGGCGTGTTGGATACGCAGTATTTT.

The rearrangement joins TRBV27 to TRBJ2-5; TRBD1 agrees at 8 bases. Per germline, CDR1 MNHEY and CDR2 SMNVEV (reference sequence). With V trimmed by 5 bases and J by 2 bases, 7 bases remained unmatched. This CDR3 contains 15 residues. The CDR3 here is CASSPWDRLQETQYF. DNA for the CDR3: TGTGCCAGCAGTCCCTGGGACAGGCTTCAAGAGACCCAGTACTTC.

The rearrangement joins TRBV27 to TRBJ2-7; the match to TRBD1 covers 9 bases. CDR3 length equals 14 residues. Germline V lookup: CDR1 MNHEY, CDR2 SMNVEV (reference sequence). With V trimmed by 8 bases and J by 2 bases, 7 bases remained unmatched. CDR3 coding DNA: TGTGCCAGCCGAGGACAGGGGCCCCCCTACGAGCAGTACTTC. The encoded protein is CASRGQGPPYEQYF.

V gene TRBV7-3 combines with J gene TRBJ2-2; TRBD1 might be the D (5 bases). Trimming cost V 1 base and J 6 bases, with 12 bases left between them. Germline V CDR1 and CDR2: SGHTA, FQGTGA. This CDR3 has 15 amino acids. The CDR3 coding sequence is TGTGCCAGCAGCTTAAACCCCGACAGCCCCGGGGAGCTGTTTTTT. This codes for CASSLNPDSPGELFF.

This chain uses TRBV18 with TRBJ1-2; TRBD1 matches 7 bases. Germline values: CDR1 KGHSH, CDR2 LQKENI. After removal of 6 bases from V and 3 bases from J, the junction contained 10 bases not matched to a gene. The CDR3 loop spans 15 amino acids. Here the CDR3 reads CASSATGSYDYGYTF. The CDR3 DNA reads TGTGCCAGCTCCGCGACAGGGTCCTACGACTATGGCTACACCTTC.

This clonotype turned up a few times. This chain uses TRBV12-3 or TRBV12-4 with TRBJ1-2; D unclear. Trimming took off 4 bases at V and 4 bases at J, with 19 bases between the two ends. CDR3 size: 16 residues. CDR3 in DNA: TGTGCCAGCAGTTGGCACCAGGCAAGCCGGAGCTATGGCTACACCTTC. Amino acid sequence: CASSWHQASRSYGYTF.

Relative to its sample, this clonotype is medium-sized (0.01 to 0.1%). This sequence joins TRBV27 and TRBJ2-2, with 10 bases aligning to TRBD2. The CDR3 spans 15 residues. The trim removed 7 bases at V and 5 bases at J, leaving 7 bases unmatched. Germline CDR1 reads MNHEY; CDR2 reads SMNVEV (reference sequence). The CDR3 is CASKMTSGLTGELFF. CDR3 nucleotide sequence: TGTGCCAGCAAAATGACTAGCGGGTTAACCGGGGAGCTGTTTTTT.

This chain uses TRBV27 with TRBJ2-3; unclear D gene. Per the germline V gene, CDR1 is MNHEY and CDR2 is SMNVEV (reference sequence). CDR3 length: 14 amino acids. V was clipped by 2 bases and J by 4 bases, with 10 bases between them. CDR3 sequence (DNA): TGTGCCAGCAGTTTAAGAATTCTGGCAGATACGCAGTATTTT. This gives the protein CASSLRILADTQYF.

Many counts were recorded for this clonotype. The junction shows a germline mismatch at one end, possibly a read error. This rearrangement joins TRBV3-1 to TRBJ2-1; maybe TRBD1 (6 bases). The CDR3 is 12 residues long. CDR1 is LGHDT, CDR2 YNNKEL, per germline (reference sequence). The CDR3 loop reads CASSQGGNEQFF. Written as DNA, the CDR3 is TGCGCCAGCAGCCAAGGGGGCAATGAGCAGTTCTTC.

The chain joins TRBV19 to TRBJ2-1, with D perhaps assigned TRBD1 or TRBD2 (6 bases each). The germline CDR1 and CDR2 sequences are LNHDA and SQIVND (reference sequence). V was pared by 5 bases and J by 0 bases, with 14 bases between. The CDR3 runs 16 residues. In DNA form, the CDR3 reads TGTGCCAGTAGTCCCTCCGGGGGCCACTCCTACAATGAGCAGTTCTTC. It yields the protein CASSPSGGHSYNEQFF.

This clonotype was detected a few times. The CDR3 reads CSARDWGVEQYF. The CDR3 nucleotides are TGCAGTGCTAGAGATTGGGGGGTTGAGCAGTACTTC. The rearrangement links TRBV20-1 to TRBJ2-7; a possible D gene is TRBD2 (6 bases). V lost 0 bases to trimming and J lost 7 bases, with 10 bases between them. The germline CDR1 and CDR2 sequences are DFQATT and SNEGSKA (reference sequence). CDR3 size: 12 residues.

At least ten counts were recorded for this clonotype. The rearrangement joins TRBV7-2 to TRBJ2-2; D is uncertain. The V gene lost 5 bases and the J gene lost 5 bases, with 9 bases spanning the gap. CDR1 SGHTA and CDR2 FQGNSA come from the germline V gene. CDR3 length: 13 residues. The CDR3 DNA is TGTGCCAGCAGCCTAACAACGACCGGGGAGCTGTTTTTT. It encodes CASSLTTTGELFF.

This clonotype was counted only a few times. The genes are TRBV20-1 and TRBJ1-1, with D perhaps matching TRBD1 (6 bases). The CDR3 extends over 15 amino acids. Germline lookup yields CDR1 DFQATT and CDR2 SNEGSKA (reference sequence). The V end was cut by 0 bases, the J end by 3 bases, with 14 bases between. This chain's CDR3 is CSARDDRRGDTEAFF. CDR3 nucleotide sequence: TGCAGTGCTAGAGATGACCGAAGGGGGGACACTGAAGCTTTCTTT.

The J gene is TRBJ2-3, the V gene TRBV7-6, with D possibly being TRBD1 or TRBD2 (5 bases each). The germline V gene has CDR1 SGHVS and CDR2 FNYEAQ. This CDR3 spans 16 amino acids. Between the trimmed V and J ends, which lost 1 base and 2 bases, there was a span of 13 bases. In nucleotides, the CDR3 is TGTGCCAGCAGCTTAGTCCCAGGGAGAACCACAGATACGCAGTATTTT. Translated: CASSLVPGRTTDTQYF. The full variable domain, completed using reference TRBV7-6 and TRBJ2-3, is GAGVSQSPRYKVTKRGQDVALRCDPISGHVSLYWYRQALGQGPEFLTYFNYEAQQDKSGLPNDRFSAERPEGSISTLTIQRTEQRDSAMYRCASSLVPGRTTDTQYFGPGTRLTVL.

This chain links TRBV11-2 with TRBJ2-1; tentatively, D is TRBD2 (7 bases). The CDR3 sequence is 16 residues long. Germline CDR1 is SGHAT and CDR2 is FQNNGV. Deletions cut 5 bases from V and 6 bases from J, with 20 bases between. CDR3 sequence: CASSPGAGGRPNEQFF. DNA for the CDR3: TGTGCCAGCAGCCCCGGGGCCGGGGGGCGACCCAATGAGCAGTTCTTC.

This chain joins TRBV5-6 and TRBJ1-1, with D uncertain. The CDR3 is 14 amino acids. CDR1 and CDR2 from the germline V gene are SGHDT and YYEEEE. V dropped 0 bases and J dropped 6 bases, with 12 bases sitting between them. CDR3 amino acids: CASSLVGERAEAFF. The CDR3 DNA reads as TGTGCCAGCAGCTTGGTCGGGGAGAGAGCTGAAGCTTTCTTT.

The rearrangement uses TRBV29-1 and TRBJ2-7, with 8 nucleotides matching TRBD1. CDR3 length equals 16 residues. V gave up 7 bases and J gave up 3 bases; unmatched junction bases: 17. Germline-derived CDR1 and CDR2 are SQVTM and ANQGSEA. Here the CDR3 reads CSASRPARDRNYEQYF. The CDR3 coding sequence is TGCAGCGCATCCAGACCCGCCAGGGACAGGAACTACGAGCAGTACTTC.

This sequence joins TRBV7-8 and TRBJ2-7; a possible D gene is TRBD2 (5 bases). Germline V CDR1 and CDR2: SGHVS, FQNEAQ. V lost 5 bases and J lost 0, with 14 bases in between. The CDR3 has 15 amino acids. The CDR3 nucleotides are TGTGCCAGCAGCGGCGGGCCACCGAGCTCCTACGAGCAGTACTTC. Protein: CASSGGPPSSYEQYF.

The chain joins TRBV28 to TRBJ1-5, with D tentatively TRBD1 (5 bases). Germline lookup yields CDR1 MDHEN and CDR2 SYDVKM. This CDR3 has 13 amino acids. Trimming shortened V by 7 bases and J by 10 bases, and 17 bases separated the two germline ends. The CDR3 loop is CASISNGGAPQHF. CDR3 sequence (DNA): TGTGCCAGCATCTCTAACGGAGGGGCTCCCCAGCATTTT.

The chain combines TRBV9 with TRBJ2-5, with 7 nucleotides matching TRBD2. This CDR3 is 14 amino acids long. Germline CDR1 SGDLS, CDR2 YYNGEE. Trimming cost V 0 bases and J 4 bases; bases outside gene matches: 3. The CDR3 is CASSVGWGGETQYF. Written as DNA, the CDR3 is TGTGCCAGCAGCGTAGGATGGGGGGGAGAGACCCAGTACTTC. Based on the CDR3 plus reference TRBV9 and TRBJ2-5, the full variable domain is DSGVTQTPKHLITATGQRVTLRCSPRSGDLSVYWYQQSLDQGLQFLIQYYNGEERAKGNILERFSAQQFPDLHSELNLSSLELGDSALYFCASSVGWGGETQYFGPGTRLLVL.

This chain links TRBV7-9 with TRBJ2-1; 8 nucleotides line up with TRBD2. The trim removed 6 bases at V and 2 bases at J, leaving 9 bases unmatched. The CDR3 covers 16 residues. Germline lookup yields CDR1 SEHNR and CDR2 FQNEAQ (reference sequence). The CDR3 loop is CASRAASGSPYNEQFF. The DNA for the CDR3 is TGTGCCAGCAGGGCGGCGAGCGGGAGCCCCTACAATGAGCAGTTCTTC.

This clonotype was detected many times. Written as DNA, the CDR3 is TGTGCCAGCAGCTTAGGGCTTGACGAGCAGTTCTTC. It is translated as CASSLGLDEQFF. This chain links TRBV7-9 with TRBJ2-1; D unclear. The CDR3 consists of 12 residues. The V gene's germline CDR1 is SEHNR and CDR2 FQNEAQ (reference sequence). V was cut by 1 base and J by 10 bases, with 8 bases left in between.